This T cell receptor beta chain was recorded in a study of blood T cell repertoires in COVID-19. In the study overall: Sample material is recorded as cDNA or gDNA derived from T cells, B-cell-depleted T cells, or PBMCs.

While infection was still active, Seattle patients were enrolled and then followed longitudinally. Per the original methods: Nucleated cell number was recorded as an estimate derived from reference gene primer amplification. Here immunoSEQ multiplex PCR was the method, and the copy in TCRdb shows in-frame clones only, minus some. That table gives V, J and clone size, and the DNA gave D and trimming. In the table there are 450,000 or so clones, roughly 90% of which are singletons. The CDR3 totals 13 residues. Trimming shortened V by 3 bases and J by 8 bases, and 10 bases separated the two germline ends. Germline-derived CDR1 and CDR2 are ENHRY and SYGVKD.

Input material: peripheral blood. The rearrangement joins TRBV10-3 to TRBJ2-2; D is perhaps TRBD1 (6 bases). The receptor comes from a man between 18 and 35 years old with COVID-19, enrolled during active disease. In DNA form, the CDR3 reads TGTGCCATCAGTGAATGGGGGCCGGGGGAGCTGTTTTTT. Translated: CAISEWGPGELFF.